The 10 T cell receptor beta chains given below trace back to one sample, sequenced in a study of blood T cell repertoires in COVID-19. Generated by immunoSEQ multiplex PCR, the TCRdb table keeps only in-frame clones and is missing some. This sample has about 40,000 clones, with 88% found just once. What was sequenced was peripheral blood. Receptors originate from a woman aged 70-85 years with acute or convalescent COVID-19.

V usage is TRBV24-1 and J usage is TRBJ1-2; 9 bases fit TRBD1. This CDR3 is 14 amino acids long. Germline trimming cut 4 bases from V and 7 bases from J; bases unmatched to any gene: 6. CDR1 KGHDR and CDR2 SFDVKD come from the germline V gene. The CDR3 protein is CATSDPGTGFGYTF. CDR3 nucleotide sequence: TGTGCCACCAGTGACCCCGGGACAGGGTTTGGCTACACCTTC.

The count of this clone is one. Other DNA sequences of this sample code for an identical CDR3. The DNA for the CDR3 is TGCGCCAGCAGCCAAGCTGTGACTACGGGTGGTGAGCAGTTCTTC. The encoded protein is CASSQAVTTGGEQFF. The J gene is TRBJ2-1, the V gene TRBV4-3, with D tentatively TRBD2 (5 bases). The CDR3 sequence is 15 residues long. V was trimmed by 1 base and J by 9 bases, leaving 16 bases between them. Germline V CDR1 and CDR2: LGHNA, YSLEER.

The chain recombines TRBV7-3 with TRBJ2-3, with 11 positions matching TRBD2. The CDR3 runs 16 residues. J was trimmed by 2 bases and V by 2 bases; bases with no gene match: 3. Germline V gene lookup returns CDR1 SGHTA and CDR2 FQGTGA. CDR3 bases: TGTGCCAGCAGCTTACCGACTAGCGGGAACACAGATACGCAGTATTTT. It encodes CASSLPTSGNTDTQYF.

The chain couples TRBV10-3 to TRBJ2-3; D not resolved. The V gene lost 8 bases and the J gene lost 1 base, with 4 bases spanning the gap. CDR1 ENHRY and CDR2 SYGVKD come from the germline V gene. The length of the CDR3 is 11 residues. CDR3 residues: CAISGTDTQYF. CDR3 nucleotides: TGTGCCATCTCAGGCACAGATACGCAGTATTTT.

This chain links TRBV11-3 with TRBJ1-1; no reliable D call. Trimming left V 3 bases short and J 8 bases short, with 7 bases between. CDR1 and CDR2 (germline): SGHNT, YENEEA. The CDR3 is 11 amino acids. The CDR3 loop reads CASSFGFEAFF. CDR3 nucleotide sequence: TGTGCCAGCAGCTTCGGGTTCGAAGCTTTCTTT.

The V gene is TRBV2, the J gene TRBJ2-2, with D tentatively TRBD2 (5 bases). The CDR3 length is 13 residues. V was pared by 11 bases and J by 3 bases, with 13 bases between. Germline V gene data show CDR1 as SNHLY and CDR2 as FYNNEI. The CDR3, as DNA: TGTGCCGGGTTACGGGAACACACCGGGGAGCTGTTTTTT. Protein: CAGLREHTGELFF.

This sequence joins TRBV6-5 and TRBJ1-2; 9 positions agree with TRBD1. V shed 6 bases, J shed 6 bases, and the junction held 11 bases outside the gene matches. Germline V lookup: CDR1 MNHEY, CDR2 SVGAGI. There are 15 residues in the CDR3. CDR3 sequence: CASSRGTGLLDGYTF. The DNA for the CDR3 is TGTGCCAGCAGCCGAGGGACAGGGCTGCTAGATGGCTACACCTTC.

The CDR3 region has the DNA TGTGCCAGCAGCCAAGACCGAGGGATGTCTAACCACCAAGAGACCCAGTACTTC. It is translated as CASSQDRGMSNHQETQYF. The chain uses TRBV3-1 (or the pseudogene TRBV3-2) and TRBJ2-5, with D perhaps matching TRBD2 (5 bases). V shed 0 bases and J shed 0 bases, with 17 bases lying between them. Germline V gene data show CDR1 as LGHDT and CDR2 as YNNKEL (reference sequence). The CDR3 sequence is 18 residues long.

The chain employs TRBV1 and TRBJ2-5; the table's D call, TRBD2, has no DNA check behind it. TRBV1 counts as a pseudogene. The CDR3 contains 17 residues. The CDR3: CTSSQDRSQRYQETQYF. In DNA, the CDR3 is TGCACCAGCAGCCAAGATCGTAGTCAGCGGTACCAAGAGACCCAGTACTTC.

The chain employs TRBV5-1 and TRBJ1-5, with 8 bases that match TRBD1. This CDR3 region has 15 residues. Germline-derived CDR1 and CDR2 are SGHRS and YFSETQ. Trimming removed 1 base from V and 7 bases from J; junction bases left unmatched: 7. CDR3 sequence: CASSLTGGTEQPQHF. Here the CDR3 DNA reads TGCGCCAGCAGCTTGACAGGGGGGACGGAACAGCCCCAGCATTTT.